The next 5 T cell receptor beta chains were all read from a single sample in a study of identical twins. TCRdb fed the 5' RACE reads into MiXCR, producing one record per CDR3 protein. The table includes under 500,000 distinct CDR3 sequences, roughly an eighth detected once. These records were also assigned to another study, of yellow fever vaccine responses in identical twins.

Sequences were obtained from CD4+ T cells sorted from blood. The origin of the receptors is a young woman in good health.

The rearrangement joins TRBV20-1 to TRBJ1-3; D perhaps matches TRBD1 (6 bases). V lost 3 bases, J lost 8 bases, and 20 bases lay in between. The CDR3 runs to 15 residues. Germline assignment: CDR1 DFQATT and CDR2 SNEGSKA (reference sequence). The CDR3 DNA reads TGCAGTGCTAGTCGGGGGGCAGGGCGCAGGGACACCATATATTTT. Translating it yields CSASRGAGRRDTIYF.

The chain employs TRBV3-1 and TRBJ1-6; tentatively, D is TRBD1 (6 bases). The CDR3 totals 14 residues. Trimming shortened V by 7 bases and J by 11 bases, and 18 bases separated the two germline ends. Germline CDR1 is LGHDT and CDR2 is YNNKEL (reference sequence). CDR3 nucleotides: TGTGCCAGCACCCCCAGGGGAGGTCGGCCACCCCTCCACTTT. Translation: CASTPRGGRPPLHF.

This clonotype showed up many times. V and J are TRBV29-1 and TRBJ2-1; 10 bases map to TRBD2. Germline V lookup: CDR1 SQVTM, CDR2 ANQGSEA. The trim removed 5 bases at V and 8 bases at J, leaving 9 bases unmatched. This CDR3 is 14 amino acids long. CDR3 protein: CSVRGAGGPYEQFF. The CDR3 DNA reads as TGCAGCGTTCGGGGAGCGGGAGGGCCGTATGAGCAGTTCTTC.

The V gene is TRBV7-9, the J gene TRBJ1-2; D is unclear. Germline V gene data show CDR1 as SEHNR and CDR2 as FQNEAQ (reference sequence). The V end lost 4 bases, the J end lost 6 bases, and 24 bases lay between the germline ends. The CDR3 runs 17 residues. CDR3 nucleotide sequence: TGTGCCAGCAGCTCCTCTACCACGGGGAGGGCAGATCATGGCTACACCTTC. It translates to CASSSSTTGRADHGYTF.

This clonotype was seen repeatedly, ten times or more. V is TRBV28 and J is TRBJ2-1; D is undetermined. This CDR3 spans 12 amino acids. Germline V gives CDR1 MDHEN, CDR2 SYDVKM. V was trimmed by 6 bases and J by 9 bases, leaving 12 bases between them. This CDR3 is CASSDGLREQFF. The CDR3 nucleotides read TGTGCCAGCAGCGACGGTCTTCGTGAGCAGTTCTTC.